The 30 T cell receptor beta chains below come from one sample, sequenced in a study of blood T cell repertoires in COVID-19. Libraries were prepared by immunoSEQ multiplex PCR; TCRdb keeps only in-frame clonotypes and omits some of them. The sample includes 150,000 to 200,000 clones, roughly 84% of them seen just once. The specimen was peripheral blood. The receptors derive from a woman of 80 years or more with active or convalescent COVID-19.

The chain carries TRBV6-1 and TRBJ2-1; 9 bases match TRBD1. V lost 2 bases and J lost 12; bases outside the gene matches: 5. There are 13 residues in the CDR3. The germline gives CDR1 MNHNS, CDR2 SASEGT. CDR3 amino acids: CASSELGQGTQFF. Here the CDR3 DNA reads TGTGCCAGCAGTGAACTAGGACAGGGGACGCAGTTCTTC.

The chain employs TRBV10-3 and TRBJ1-5; the match to TRBD1 covers 8 bases. The V gene's germline CDR1 is ENHRY and CDR2 SYGVKD. V shed 0 bases, J shed 4 bases, and the junction held 2 bases outside the gene matches. The CDR3 consists of 15 residues. This CDR3 reads CAISESRTGNQPQHF. CDR3 nucleotides: TGTGCCATCAGTGAGTCGAGGACAGGGAATCAGCCCCAGCATTTT.

The CDR3 sequence is CASSSLAGDETQYF. CDR3 DNA: TGTGCCAGCAGCTCCTTAGCGGGGGATGAGACCCAGTACTTC. This chain links TRBV3-1 (or the pseudogene TRBV3-2) with TRBJ2-5; 9 positions agree with TRBD2. Germline trimming cut 5 bases from V and 5 bases from J; bases unmatched to any gene: 6. The V gene's germline CDR1 is LGHDT and CDR2 YNNKEL (reference sequence). The CDR3 has 14 residues.

This sequence joins TRBV6-5 and TRBJ2-5, with 7 positions matching TRBD1. Trimming at V came to 6 bases and at J to 2 bases, leaving 3 bases not matched to a gene. This CDR3 spans 13 amino acids. Per the germline V gene, CDR1 is MNHEY and CDR2 is SVGAGI. CDR3 DNA: TGTGCCAGCAGCCGACAGGGTCAAGAGACCCAGTACTTC. It translates to CASSRQGQETQYF.

The chain has TRBV2 and TRBJ1-2, with 7 bases that match TRBD1. The V gene's germline CDR1 is SNHLY and CDR2 FYNNEI. Trimming removed 6 bases from V and 4 bases from J; junction bases left unmatched: 8. There are 14 residues in the CDR3. CDR3 nucleotide sequence: TGTGCCAGCAGGGTAGACAGGGTCGGCTATGGCTACACCTTC. Amino acid sequence: CASRVDRVGYGYTF. Looking up the rest from reference TRBV2 and TRBJ1-2 gives the full variable domain: EPEVTQTPSHQVTQMGQEVILRCVPISNHLYFYWYRQILGQKVEFLVSFYNNEISEKSEIFDDQFSVERPDGSNFTLKIRSTKLEDSAMYFCASRVDRVGYGYTFGSGTRLTVV.

V usage is TRBV6-2 or TRBV6-3 and J usage is TRBJ1-5; D might be TRBD1 (5 bases). The CDR3 length is 15 residues. The V gene lost 5 bases and the J gene lost 2 bases, with 13 bases spanning the gap. Germline V gene sequence: CDR1 MNHEY, CDR2 SVGEGT. The CDR3 DNA sequence: TGTGCCAGCAGTCGCGGGGGTATTGGCAATCAGCCCCAGCATTTT. It codes for CASSRGGIGNQPQHF.

The chain employs TRBV21-1 and TRBJ2-1; TRBD1 is the table's D call, not checked against the DNA. TRBV21-1 has pseudogene status. This CDR3 has 14 amino acids. The CDR3 sequence is CATDESGTYNEQFF. In DNA form, the CDR3 reads TGTGCCACCGACGAATCCGGGACATACAATGAGCAGTTCTTC.

The chain combines TRBV27 with TRBJ1-5, with 8 bases lining up with TRBD1. CDR1 and CDR2 from the germline V gene are MNHEY and SMNVEV (reference sequence). V lost 2 bases, J lost 3 bases, and 6 bases stayed unmatched. The CDR3 loop spans 16 amino acids. The DNA of the CDR3 is TGTGCCAGCAGTTTAGCCCCAGGGGGCCTCAATCAGCCCCAGCATTTT. Its protein product is CASSLAPGGLNQPQHF.

This clone was detected a few times. This chain links TRBV10-2 with TRBJ2-5; 8 bases match TRBD2. Germline trimming cut 7 bases from V and 5 bases from J; bases unmatched to any gene: 9. This CDR3 is built from 14 residues. Germline-derived CDR1 and CDR2 are WSHSY and SAAADI. The CDR3 DNA reads TGCGCCAGCAAGTCTTCGGGAGGGGCGGAGACCCAGTACTTC. It specifies CASKSSGGAETQYF.

The V gene is TRBV24-1, the J gene TRBJ2-7, with TRBD2 identical over 9 bases. The V segment lost 9 bases and the J segment 1 base; nucleotides outside the gene matches: 12. Germline lookup yields CDR1 KGHDR and CDR2 SFDVKD. The length of the CDR3 is 16 residues. CDR3 sequence reads: CATSDRTSAKSYEQYF. The CDR3, as DNA: TGTGCCACCTCTGATAGGACTAGCGCGAAGTCCTACGAGCAGTACTTC.

V usage is TRBV7-8 and J usage is TRBJ2-6; possibly TRBD1 for D (6 bases). The CDR3 is 17 residues long. CDR1 and CDR2 (germline): SGHVS, FQNEAQ. Trimming stripped 4 bases from V and 2 bases from J, with 15 bases between. The CDR3 reads CASSSTGRPTGANVLTF. CDR3 nucleotide sequence: TGTGCCAGCAGCTCGACAGGTAGACCTACTGGGGCCAACGTCCTGACTTTC.

The V gene is TRBV10-1, the J gene TRBJ2-5; 10 bases are shared with TRBD2. Germline V lookup: CDR1 WNHNN, CDR2 SYGVQD (reference sequence). The ends lost 0 bases at V and 5 bases at J; junction bases unmatched: 9. The CDR3 is made up of 17 amino acids. The CDR3 sequence is CASSESSSGSASETQYF. The CDR3 coding sequence is TGCGCCAGCAGTGAGTCGTCTAGCGGGAGTGCTTCGGAGACCCAGTACTTC.

Only a few counts were recorded for this clone. The chain is built from TRBV6-2 or TRBV6-3 and TRBJ2-7, with unresolved D. Germline V gene data show CDR1 as MNHEY and CDR2 as SVGEGT. This CDR3 contains 14 residues. V was cut by 2 bases and J by 3 bases, with 11 bases left in between. The CDR3 loop reads CASSYRGGDYEQYF. The CDR3 nucleotides are TGTGCCAGCAGTTACCGTGGCGGAGACTACGAGCAGTACTTC.

This chain uses TRBV19 with TRBJ2-7; the match to TRBD1 covers 10 bases. Germline CDR1 is LNHDA and CDR2 is SQIVND (reference sequence). The CDR3 consists of 14 residues. Unmatched junction bases numbered 14, after V lost 6 bases and J lost 12 bases. CDR3 in DNA: TGTGCCAGTAGCCAGACAGGGGGCGATTTAGGTCTGTACTTC. It codes for CASSQTGGDLGLYF.

V gene TRBV10-3 combines with J gene TRBJ1-1; 7 bases are shared with TRBD1. This CDR3 has 13 residues. Germline loops: CDR1 ENHRY, CDR2 SYGVKD. Unmatched junction bases numbered 9, after V lost 6 bases and J lost 8 bases. Here the CDR3 reads CAIRLQGQGEAFF. The CDR3 DNA reads TGTGCCATCAGGTTACAGGGGCAGGGGGAAGCTTTCTTT.

This chain connects TRBV4-2 to TRBJ2-3, with TRBD1 matching 9 bases. The CDR3 is 17 amino acids. The junction had 10 bases not matched to a gene; V was cut back by 4 bases and J by 2 bases. The V gene's germline CDR1 is LGHNA and CDR2 YNFKEQ. The CDR3 nucleotides are TGTGCCAGCAGCCCAGACGGGACAGGGTCCCCCACAGATACGCAGTATTTT. Translating gives CASSPDGTGSPTDTQYF.

This chain joins TRBV27 and TRBJ1-1; 7 nucleotides line up with TRBD1. Losses at the gene ends were 5 bases for V and 6 bases for J; bases not matched to a gene: 6. The CDR3 spans 13 residues. Per the germline V gene, CDR1 is MNHEY and CDR2 is SMNVEV (reference sequence). The CDR3 sequence is CASSRPTGAEAFF. In DNA, the CDR3 is TGTGCCAGCAGTCGCCCCACAGGGGCTGAAGCTTTCTTT.

The J gene is TRBJ2-1, the V gene TRBV6-5; 10 bases line up with TRBD2. J was trimmed by 16 bases and V by 0 bases; bases with no gene match: 12. CDR1 and CDR2 from the germline V gene are MNHEY and SVGAGI. This CDR3 spans 15 amino acids. The CDR3 sequence is CASSYSRLAGPALFF. As DNA, the CDR3 is TGTGCCAGCAGTTACTCGAGACTAGCGGGCCCCGCACTATTCTTC.

The chain combines TRBV7-9 with TRBJ2-2, with 12 bases fitting TRBD2. Germline lookup yields CDR1 SEHNR and CDR2 FQNEAQ (reference sequence). The CDR3 spans 14 residues. J gave up 4 bases and V 10 bases, and 4 bases lay outside the gene matches. CDR3: CAITTSGGTGELFF. CDR3 bases: TGTGCCATCACGACTAGCGGGGGCACCGGGGAGCTGTTTTTT. The full variable domain, with the rest looked up from reference TRBV7-9 and TRBJ2-2, is DTGVSQNPRHKITKRGQNVTFRCDPISEHNRLYWYRQTLGQGPEFLTYFQNEAQLEKSRLLSDRFSAERPKGSFSTLEIQRTEQGDSAMYLCAITTSGGTGELFFGEGSRLTVL.

This chain links TRBV14 with TRBJ2-1, with 10 bases aligning to TRBD2. The germline V gene has CDR1 SGHDN and CDR2 FVKESK. Germline trimming cut 4 bases from V and 4 bases from J; bases unmatched to any gene: 4. This CDR3 comprises 15 residues. The CDR3, as DNA: TGTGCCAGCAGCCTAATAGCGGGAGGTTACAATGAGCAGTTCTTC. It specifies CASSLIAGGYNEQFF.

The gene calls are TRBV3-1 (or the pseudogene TRBV3-2) and TRBJ2-7; 10 bases fit TRBD1. V dropped 6 bases and J dropped 4; count of bases not matched to a gene: 6. The germline gives CDR1 LGHDT, CDR2 YNNKEL (reference sequence). The CDR3 consists of 14 residues. The CDR3 nucleotides are TGTGCCAGCAGAGGGACAGGGGCGCAGTACGAGCAGTACTTC. Its translation is CASRGTGAQYEQYF.

The genes are TRBV4-2 and TRBJ1-1; maybe TRBD1 (5 bases). The CDR3 is made up of 13 amino acids. V dropped 0 bases and J dropped 11 bases, with 13 bases sitting between them. Germline CDR1 and CDR2: LGHNA and YNFKEQ. In DNA form, the CDR3 reads TGTGCCAGCAGCCAAGAGGGGCGCCAACAGGCTTTCTTT. Its translation is CASSQEGRQQAFF.

CDR3 sequence reads: CASSHIDTEAFF. The CDR3 DNA sequence: TGTGCCAGCAGCCATATAGACACTGAAGCTTTCTTT. The rearrangement joins TRBV3-1 (or the pseudogene TRBV3-2) to TRBJ1-1; D is uncertain. This CDR3 comprises 12 residues. The germline gives CDR1 LGHDT, CDR2 YNNKEL (reference sequence). V was shortened by 3 bases and J by 3 bases, with 5 bases between the two germline ends.

The chain employs TRBV15 and TRBJ1-6; D remains ambiguous. From germline, CDR1 is LNHNV and CDR2 YYDKDF (reference sequence). Trimming took 5 bases from V and 2 from J, leaving 22 bases between them. The CDR3 contains 19 residues. In nucleotides, the CDR3 is TGTGCCACCAGCCTAACAAAAGGAGGGCGGGCTGCCTATAATTCACCCCTCCACTTT. This gives the protein CATSLTKGGRAAYNSPLHF.

The J gene is TRBJ2-7, the V gene TRBV30, with no clear D. Germline CDR1 and CDR2: GTSNPN and SVGIG (reference sequence). The CDR3 sequence is 13 residues long. Between the trimmed V and J ends, which lost 2 bases and 3 bases, there was a span of 11 bases. This CDR3 reads CAWSKRRLYEQYF. CDR3 coding DNA: TGTGCCTGGAGTAAAAGGAGACTCTACGAGCAGTACTTC. Full variable domain (remainder filled in from reference TRBV30 and TRBJ2-7): SQTIHQWPATLVQPVGSPLSLECTVEGTSNPNLYWYRQAAGRGLQLLFYSVGIGQISSEVPQNLSASRPQDRQFILSSKKLLLSDSGFYLCAWSKRRLYEQYFGPGTRLTVT.

The chain recombines TRBV27 with TRBJ1-6; D not certain. This CDR3 is built from 15 residues. V was pared by 6 bases and J by 0 bases, with 9 bases between. Germline assignment: CDR1 MNHEY and CDR2 SMNVEV (reference sequence). The CDR3 reads CASRPRSSYNSPLHF. The CDR3 nucleotides read TGTGCCAGCAGGCCTAGGAGCTCCTATAATTCACCCCTCCACTTT.

V and J are TRBV5-1 and TRBJ2-2; D is uncertain. Germline V lookup: CDR1 SGHRS, CDR2 YFSETQ. The CDR3 consists of 15 residues. The V end lost 0 bases, the J end lost 1 base, and 7 bases lay between the germline ends. Written as DNA, the CDR3 is TGCGCCAGCAGCTTGGTGGCGGTGAACACCGGGGAGCTGTTTTTT. Protein: CASSLVAVNTGELFF.

The rearrangement uses TRBV2 and TRBJ2-7, with 11 nucleotides matching TRBD2. The V gene's germline CDR1 is SNHLY and CDR2 FYNNEI. The junction had 6 bases not matched to a gene; V was cut back by 8 bases and J by 6 bases. The CDR3 totals 13 residues. CDR3 in amino acids: CASQSTSGTEQYF. The CDR3 region has the DNA TGTGCCAGCCAATCGACTAGCGGGACCGAGCAGTACTTC.

In this sample, this clone turned up a few times. The chain couples TRBV7-9 to TRBJ1-4; D not resolved. Germline V gene data show CDR1 as SEHNR and CDR2 as FQNEAQ (reference sequence). The CDR3 extends over 13 amino acids. V lost 2 bases and J 7 bases, leaving 8 bases between the germline ends. The CDR3 sequence: CASSLQDTEKLFF. In DNA, the CDR3 is TGTGCCAGCAGCTTACAGGATACTGAAAAACTGTTTTTT.

The chain uses TRBV15 and TRBJ2-2; TRBD1 matches 9 bases. CDR3 size: 14 residues. Germline-derived CDR1 and CDR2 are LNHNV and YYDKDF (reference sequence). The trim removed 11 bases at V and 2 bases at J, leaving 6 bases unmatched. Written as DNA, the CDR3 is TGTGCCGATCTAACAGGGGGCAACACCGGGGAGCTGTTTTTT. This translates into CADLTGGNTGELFF.